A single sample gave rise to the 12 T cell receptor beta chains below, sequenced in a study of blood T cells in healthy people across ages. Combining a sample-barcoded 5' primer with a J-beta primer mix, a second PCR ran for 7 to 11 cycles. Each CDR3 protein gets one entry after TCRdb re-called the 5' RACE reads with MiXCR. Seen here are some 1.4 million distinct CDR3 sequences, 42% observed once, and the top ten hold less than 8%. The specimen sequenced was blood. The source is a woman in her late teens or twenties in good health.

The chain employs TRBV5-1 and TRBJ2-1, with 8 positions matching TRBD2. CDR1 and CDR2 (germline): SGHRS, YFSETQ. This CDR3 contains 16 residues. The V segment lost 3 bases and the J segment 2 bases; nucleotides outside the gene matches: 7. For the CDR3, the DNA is TGCGCCAGCAGCTCTGGAGCGGGAGTCGCCTACAATGAGCAGTTCTTC. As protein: CASSSGAGVAYNEQFF.

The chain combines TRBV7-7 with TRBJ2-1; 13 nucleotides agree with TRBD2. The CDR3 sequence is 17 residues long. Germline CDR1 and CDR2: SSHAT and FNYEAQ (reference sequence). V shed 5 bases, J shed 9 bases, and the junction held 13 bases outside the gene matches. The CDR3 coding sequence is TGTGCCAGCAGCCAAAACCTTGGGACTAGCGGGAAAGCTGAGCAGTTCTTC. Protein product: CASSQNLGTSGKAEQFF.

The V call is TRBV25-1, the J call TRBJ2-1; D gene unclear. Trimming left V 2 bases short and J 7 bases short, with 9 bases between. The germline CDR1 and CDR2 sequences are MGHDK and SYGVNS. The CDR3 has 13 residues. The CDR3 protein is CASSEGSGNEQFF. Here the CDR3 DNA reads TGTGCCAGCAGTGAAGGTTCTGGGAATGAGCAGTTCTTC.

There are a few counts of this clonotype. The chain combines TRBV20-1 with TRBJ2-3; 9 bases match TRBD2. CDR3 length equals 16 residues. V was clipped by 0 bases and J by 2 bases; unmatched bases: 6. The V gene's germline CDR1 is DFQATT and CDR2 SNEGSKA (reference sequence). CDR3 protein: CSARDQASGNTDTQYF. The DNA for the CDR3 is TGCAGTGCTAGAGATCAGGCTAGCGGGAACACAGATACGCAGTATTTT.

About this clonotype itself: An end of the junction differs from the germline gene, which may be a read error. For the CDR3, the DNA is TGTGCCAGCAGTTTAATTACGGGGTTTACCGGGGGGCTGTTTTTT. Translation gives CASSLITGFTGGLFF. V is TRBV12-3 or TRBV12-4 and J is TRBJ2-2; possible D gene TRBD2, 6 bases. CDR3 length equals 15 residues.

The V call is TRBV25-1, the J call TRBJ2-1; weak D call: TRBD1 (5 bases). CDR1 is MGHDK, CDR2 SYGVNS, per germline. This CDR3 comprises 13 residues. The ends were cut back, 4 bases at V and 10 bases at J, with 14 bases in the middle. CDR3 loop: CASSAGFKGEQFF. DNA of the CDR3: TGTGCCAGCAGTGCTGGGTTTAAGGGGGAGCAGTTCTTC.

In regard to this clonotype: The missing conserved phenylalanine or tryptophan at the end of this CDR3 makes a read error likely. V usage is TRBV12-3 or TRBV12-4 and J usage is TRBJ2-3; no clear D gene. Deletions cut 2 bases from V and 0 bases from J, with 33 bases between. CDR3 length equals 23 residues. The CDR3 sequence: CASSLPFPRSKASGLGSTDTQYS. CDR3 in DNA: TGTGCCAGCAGTTTACCTTTCCCCAGGAGCAAGGCGTCGGGTCTGGGTAGCACAGATACGCAGTATTCC.

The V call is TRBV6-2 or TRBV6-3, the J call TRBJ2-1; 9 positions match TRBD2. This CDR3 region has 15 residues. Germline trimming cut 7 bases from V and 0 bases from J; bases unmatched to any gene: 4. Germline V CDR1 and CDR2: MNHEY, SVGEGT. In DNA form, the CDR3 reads TGTGCCAGCACCCCTAGCGGGACCTCCTACAATGAGCAGTTCTTC. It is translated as CASTPSGTSYNEQFF.

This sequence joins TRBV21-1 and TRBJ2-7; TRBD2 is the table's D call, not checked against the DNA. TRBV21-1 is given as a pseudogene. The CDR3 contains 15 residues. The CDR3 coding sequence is TGTGCCAGCAGCCCCTTGGCGGGGGGGCCCACCGAGCAGTACTTC. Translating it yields CASSPLAGGPTEQYF.

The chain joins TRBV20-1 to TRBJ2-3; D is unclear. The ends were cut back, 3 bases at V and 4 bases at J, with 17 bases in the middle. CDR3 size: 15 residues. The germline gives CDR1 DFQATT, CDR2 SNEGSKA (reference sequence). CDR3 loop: CSARSISPAPDTQYF. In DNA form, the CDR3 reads TGCAGTGCTAGGTCCATCAGCCCCGCCCCAGATACGCAGTATTTT.

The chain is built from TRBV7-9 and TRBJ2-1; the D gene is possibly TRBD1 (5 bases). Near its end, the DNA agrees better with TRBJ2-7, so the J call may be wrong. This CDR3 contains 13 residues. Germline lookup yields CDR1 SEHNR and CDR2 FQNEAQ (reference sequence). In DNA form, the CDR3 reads TGTGCCAGCAGCTCTCAGGGCTACAATGAGCAGTACTTC. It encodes CASSSQGYNEQYF.

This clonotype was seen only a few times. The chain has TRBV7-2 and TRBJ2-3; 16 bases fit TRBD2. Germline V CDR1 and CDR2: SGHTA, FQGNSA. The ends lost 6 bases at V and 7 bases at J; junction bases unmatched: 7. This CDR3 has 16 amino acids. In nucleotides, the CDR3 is TGTGCCAGCAGACCTGGGACTAGCGGGAGGGTGAATACGCAGTATTTT. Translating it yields CASRPGTSGRVNTQYF.